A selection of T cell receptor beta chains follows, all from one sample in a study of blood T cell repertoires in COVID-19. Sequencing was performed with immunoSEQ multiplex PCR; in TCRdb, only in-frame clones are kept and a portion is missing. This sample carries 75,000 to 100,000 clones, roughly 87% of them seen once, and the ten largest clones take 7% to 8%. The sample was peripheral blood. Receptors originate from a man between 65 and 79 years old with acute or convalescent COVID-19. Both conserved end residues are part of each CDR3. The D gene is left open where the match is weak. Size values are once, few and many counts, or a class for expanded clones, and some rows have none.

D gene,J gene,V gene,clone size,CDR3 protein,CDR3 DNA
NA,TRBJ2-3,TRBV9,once,CASSSSWLAGTDTQYF,TGTGCCAGCAGCTCTTCATGGCTAGCAGGCACAGATACGCAGTATTTT
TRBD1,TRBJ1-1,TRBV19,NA,CASSISGQMNTEAFF,TGTGCCAGTAGTATATCGGGACAGATGAACACTGAAGCTTTCTTT
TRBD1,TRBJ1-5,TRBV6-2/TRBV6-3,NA,CASSSGQGVPIGNQPQHF,TGTGCCAGCAGCTCGGGACAGGGGGTACCCATTGGCAATCAGCCCCAGCATTTT
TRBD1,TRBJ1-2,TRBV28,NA,CASSSISGTGWYGYTF,TGTGCCAGCAGTAGCATATCCGGGACAGGGTGGTATGGCTACACCTTC
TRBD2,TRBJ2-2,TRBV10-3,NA,CATGGGTNTGELFF,TGTGCCACGGGCGGGGGAACGAACACCGGGGAGCTGTTTTTT
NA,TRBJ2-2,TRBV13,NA,CASSFRQHLNTGELFF,TGTGCCAGCAGCTTCAGACAGCACTTGAACACCGGGGAGCTGTTTTTT
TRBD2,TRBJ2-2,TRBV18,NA,CASSFGLAGETGELFF,TGTGCCAGCTCATTCGGACTAGCGGGAGAGACCGGGGAGCTGTTTTTT
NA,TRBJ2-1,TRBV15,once,CATSREARGHPRDEQFF,TGTGCCACCAGCAGAGAGGCCAGGGGACACCCTCGCGATGAGCAGTTCTTC
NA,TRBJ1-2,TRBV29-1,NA,CSVATGLDYGYTF,TGCAGCGTGGCTACAGGGTTGGACTATGGCTACACCTTC
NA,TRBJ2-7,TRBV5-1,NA,CASSLSQGQYYEQYF,TGCGCCAGCAGCTTAAGCCAGGGGCAGTACTACGAGCAGTACTTC
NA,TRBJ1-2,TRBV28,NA,CASSAQGYGYTF,TGTGCCAGCAGCGCGCAGGGCTATGGCTACACCTTC
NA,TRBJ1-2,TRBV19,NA,CASSHWRGEGGRAGYGYTF,TGTGCCAGTAGTCACTGGAGAGGCGAAGGCGGACGAGCGGGGTATGGCTACACCTTC
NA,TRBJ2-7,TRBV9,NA,CASSVEAANNYEQYF,TGTGCCAGCAGCGTAGAGGCAGCGAACAACTACGAGCAGTACTTC
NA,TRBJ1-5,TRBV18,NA,CASSPALGDSNQPQHF,TGTGCCAGCTCACCAGCTCTCGGTGATAGCAATCAGCCCCAGCATTTT
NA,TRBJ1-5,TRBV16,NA,CASSQSGAPSNQPQHF,TGTGCCAGCAGCCAATCTGGGGCCCCTAGCAATCAGCCCCAGCATTTT
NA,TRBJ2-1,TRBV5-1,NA,CASSVTGNSYNEQFF,TGCGCCAGCAGCGTTACAGGTAATTCCTACAATGAGCAGTTCTTC
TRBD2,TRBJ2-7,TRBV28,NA,CASRKTSGSYEQYF,TGTGCCAGCCGTAAGACTAGCGGGAGTTACGAGCAGTACTTC
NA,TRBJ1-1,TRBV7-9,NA,CASSTPTGVGEAFF,TGTGCCAGCAGCACACCGACAGGAGTTGGGGAAGCTTTCTTT
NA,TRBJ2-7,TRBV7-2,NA,CASSWTVTSEQYF,TGTGCCAGCAGCTGGACAGTAACGAGCGAGCAGTACTTC
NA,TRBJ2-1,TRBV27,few,CASSLVGGAEFF,TGTGCCAGCAGTTTGGTAGGGGGGGCTGAGTTCTTC
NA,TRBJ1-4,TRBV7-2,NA,CASSSGGRPRFGEKLFF,TGTGCCAGCAGCTCTGGGGGCCGACCCCGGTTTGGAGAAAAACTGTTTTTT
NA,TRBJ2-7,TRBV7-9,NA,CASSLRRGGLYEQYF,TGTGCCAGCAGCCTCAGGAGGGGGGGCTTGTACGAGCAGTACTTC
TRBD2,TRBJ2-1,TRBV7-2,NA,CASSTSSGGGVGEQFF,TGTGCCAGCAGCACCAGCAGTGGCGGGGGGGTAGGGGAGCAGTTCTTC
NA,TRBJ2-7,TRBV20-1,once,CSASPRVTYEQYF,TGCAGTGCTAGTCCCAGGGTAACCTACGAGCAGTACTTC
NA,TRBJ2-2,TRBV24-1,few,CATRRGQNTGELFF,TGTGCCACCAGAAGGGGACAAAACACCGGGGAGCTGTTTTTT
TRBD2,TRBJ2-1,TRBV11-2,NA,CASSPGGGLVGNEQFF,TGTGCCAGCAGTCCGGGGGGGGGACTAGTGGGCAATGAGCAGTTCTTC
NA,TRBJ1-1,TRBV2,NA,CASSDGAYTEAFF,TGTGCCAGCAGTGATGGGGCGTACACTGAAGCTTTCTTT
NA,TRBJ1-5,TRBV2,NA,CASTLGEGQPQHF,TGTGCCAGCACGCTGGGGGAGGGCCAGCCCCAGCATTTT
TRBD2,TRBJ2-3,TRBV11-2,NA,CASSLAGLAGASTDTQYF,TGTGCCAGCAGCTTAGCTGGTCTAGCGGGGGCCAGCACAGATACGCAGTATTTT
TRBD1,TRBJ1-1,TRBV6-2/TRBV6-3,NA,CASSTGGGRTEAFF,TGTGCCAGCAGTACAGGGGGAGGGAGGACTGAAGCTTTCTTT
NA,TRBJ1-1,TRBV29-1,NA,CSVISGSTEAFF,TGCAGCGTTATATCCGGGAGCACTGAAGCTTTCTTT
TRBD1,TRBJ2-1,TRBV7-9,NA,CASSLSQGAAIEQFF,TGTGCCAGCAGCTTAAGCCAGGGGGCCGCAATTGAGCAGTTCTTC
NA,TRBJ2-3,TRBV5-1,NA,CASTGGADTQYF,TGCGCCAGTACAGGGGGGGCAGATACGCAGTATTTT
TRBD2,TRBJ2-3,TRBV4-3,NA,CASSLTGGTDTQYF,TGCGCCAGCAGCTTAACGGGGGGGACAGATACGCAGTATTTT
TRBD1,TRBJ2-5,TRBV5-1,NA,CASSSGQGPQETQYF,TGCGCCAGCAGCTCAGGACAGGGGCCCCAAGAGACCCAGTACTTC
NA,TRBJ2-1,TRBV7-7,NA,CASSISPGDEQFF,TGTGCTAGCAGTATCTCCCCGGGGGATGAGCAGTTCTTC
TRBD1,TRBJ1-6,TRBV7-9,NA,CASSYRQGNLISPLHF,TGTGCCAGCAGCTATCGACAGGGGAATTTGATTTCACCCCTCCACTTT
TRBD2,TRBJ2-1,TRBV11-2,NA,CASSLPGGTSLIGQFF,TGTGCCAGCAGTCTACCGGGGGGGACTAGCCTTATCGGGCAGTTCTTC
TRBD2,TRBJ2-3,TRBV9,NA,CASSQTSGGPHFTDTQYF,TGTGCCAGCAGCCAGACTAGCGGGGGGCCGCACTTCACAGATACGCAGTATTTT
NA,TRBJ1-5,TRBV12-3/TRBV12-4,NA,CASTDRYQPQHF,TGTGCCAGCACCGACAGATATCAGCCCCAGCATTTT
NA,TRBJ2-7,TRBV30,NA,CAWSSRVTYEQYF,TGTGCCTGGAGTTCCAGGGTTACTTACGAGCAGTACTTC
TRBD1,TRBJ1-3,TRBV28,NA,CASSATGTASGNTIYF,TGTGCCAGCAGTGCGACCGGGACAGCTTCTGGAAACACCATATATTTT
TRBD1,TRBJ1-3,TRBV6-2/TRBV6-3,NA,CASSYSDRGSGNTIYF,TGTGCCAGCAGTTACTCGGACAGGGGCTCTGGAAACACCATATATTTT
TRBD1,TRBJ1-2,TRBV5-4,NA,CASSPDGQGHYGYTF,TGTGCCAGCAGCCCTGACGGACAGGGCCACTATGGCTACACCTTC
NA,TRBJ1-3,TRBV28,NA,CASSKGQNSGNTIYF,TGTGCCAGCAGTAAAGGACAGAACTCTGGAAACACCATATATTTT
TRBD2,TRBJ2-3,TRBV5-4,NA,CASNRAGGVLDTQYF,TGTGCCAGCAACCGAGCGGGAGGTGTTTTGGATACGCAGTATTTT
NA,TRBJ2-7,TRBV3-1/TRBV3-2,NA,CASSQGTIIYEQYF,TGTGCCAGCAGCCAAGGAACTATAATCTACGAGCAGTACTTC
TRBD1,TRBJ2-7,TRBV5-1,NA,CASSSGQGSYEQYF,TGCGCCAGCAGCTCGGGACAGGGGAGCTACGAGCAGTACTTC
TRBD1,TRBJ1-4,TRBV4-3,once,CASSQGQNEKLFF,TGCGCCAGCAGCCAGGGACAGAATGAAAAACTGTTTTTT
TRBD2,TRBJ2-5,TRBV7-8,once,CASSTTSGGALETQYF,TGTGCCAGCAGCACGACTAGCGGGGGGGCCTTAGAGACCCAGTACTTC
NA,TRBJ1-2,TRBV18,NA,CASSPRRDYRGGYTF,TGTGCCAGCTCACCACGCCGGGACTATAGGGGTGGCTACACCTTC
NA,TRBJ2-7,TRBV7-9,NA,CASSFYGGIGSYEQYF,TGTGCCAGCAGCTTCTATGGGGGGATTGGCTCCTACGAGCAGTACTTC